This TCR beta chain was captured in a study of blood T cell repertoires in COVID-19. The CDR3 has 16 amino acids. Per germline, CDR1 LGHDT and CDR2 YNNKEL (reference sequence). V lost 0 bases, J lost 4 bases, and 8 bases stayed unmatched. Using immunoSEQ multiplex PCR, the repertoire was profiled, and TCRdb retains in-frame clones only, with some absent. The sample lists about 78,000 clones, over 75% occurring once. V is TRBV3-1 (or the pseudogene TRBV3-2) and J is TRBJ2-7; TRBD2 matches 8 bases. The sample comprised peripheral blood. This TCR was recovered from a woman older than 75 with acute or convalescent COVID-19. CDR3 nucleotides: TGTGCCAGCAGCCAAGACCCGGGACTAGTGACTTACGAGCAGTACTTC. Its protein product is CASSQDPGLVTYEQYF.